Presented here are 21 T cell receptor beta chains from one specimen sequenced in a study of cytomegalovirus exposure and HLA in healthy donors. 13 Jbeta primers and 60 Vbeta primers were used for the PCR. The data were produced by immunoSEQ multiplex PCR, yet TCRdb's version contains in-frame clones alone and is incomplete. The sample has nearly 300,000 clones, 86% seen once. Sequenced: PBMCs. The source of these receptors is a man in his forties or fifties in good health and CMV-seropositive.

The CDR3 DNA is TGTGCCAGCAGTTTCCGGACTAGCGGAGCCAAAAACATTCAGTACTTC. Its translation: CASSFRTSGAKNIQYF. The genes are TRBV28 and TRBJ2-4, with TRBD2 matching 10 bases. Losses at the gene ends were 3 bases for V and 0 bases for J; bases not matched to a gene: 2. CDR1 and CDR2 from the germline V gene are MDHEN and SYDVKM. This CDR3 contains 16 residues.

The chain recombines TRBV10-3 with TRBJ1-2; D ambiguous. The CDR3 has 17 residues. Trimming removed 2 bases from V and 4 bases from J, with 20 bases in between. Germline-derived CDR1 and CDR2 are ENHRY and SYGVKD. DNA for the CDR3: TGTGCCATCAGTGAGGGATTCAGAGGGAAGGAAGGCTATGGCTACACCTTC. This sequence encodes CAISEGFRGKEGYGYTF.

The genes are TRBV7-6 and TRBJ2-3; the match to TRBD2 covers 7 bases. From germline, CDR1 is SGHVS and CDR2 FNYEAQ. J lost 5 bases, V lost 5 bases, and 16 bases had no gene match. This CDR3 contains 17 residues. The CDR3 here is CASSTSLGREYVDTQYF. Here the CDR3 DNA reads TGTGCCAGCAGCACCTCCCTCGGGCGGGAGTATGTAGATACGCAGTATTTT.

The chain recombines TRBV9 with TRBJ2-5; TRBD2 matches at 11 bases. With the DNA end fitting TRBJ2-7 better, the J assignment may be wrong. Germline CDR1 and CDR2: SGDLS and YYNGEE. The CDR3 has 15 residues. The CDR3 DNA follows: TGTGCCAGCAGCCCCCGGACTAGCGGGTTCTACGAGCAGTACTTC. Translated, it gives CASSPRTSGFYEQYF.

The sample holds one count of this clone. The gene calls are TRBV7-9 and TRBJ2-5, with a possible D match to TRBD2 (6 bases). V was pared by 5 bases and J by 3 bases, with 13 bases between. This CDR3 has 14 residues. CDR1 and CDR2 from the germline V gene are SEHNR and FQNEAQ (reference sequence). The CDR3 protein is CASSPWGGEETQYF. CDR3 sequence (DNA): TGTGCCAGCAGCCCGTGGGGAGGAGAAGAGACCCAGTACTTC. The full variable domain, in which reference TRBV7-9 and TRBJ2-5 provide the parts outside the CDR3, is DTGVSQNPRHKITKRGQNVTFRCDPISEHNRLYWYRQTLGQGPEFLTYFQNEAQLEKSRLLSDRFSAERPKGSFSTLEIQRTEQGDSAMYLCASSPWGGEETQYFGPGTRLLVL.

This clone was detected once. This chain connects TRBV7-8 to TRBJ2-1; possibly TRBD2 for D (6 bases). CDR1 and CDR2 (germline): SGHVS, FQNEAQ. Trimming removed 8 bases at V and 5 bases at J, with 7 bases between. The CDR3 sequence is 11 residues long. The CDR3 reads CASGEDNEQFF. The CDR3 DNA reads as TGTGCCAGCGGGGAGGACAATGAGCAGTTCTTC. The full variable domain, its missing parts supplied by reference TRBV7-8 and TRBJ2-1, is GAGVSQSPRYKVAKRGQDVALRCDPISGHVSLFWYQQALGQGPEFLTYFQNEAQLDKSGLPSDRFFAERPEGSVSTLKIQRTQQEDSAVYLCASGEDNEQFFGPGTRLTVL.

The chain joins TRBV7-9 to TRBJ1-1; D ambiguous. Trimming stripped 4 bases from V and 7 bases from J, with 7 bases between. CDR3 length: 11 amino acids. The germline CDR1 and CDR2 sequences are SEHNR and FQNEAQ (reference sequence). The CDR3 nucleotides are TGTGCCAGCAGCTCCCGGGATGAAGCTTTCTTT. Protein product: CASSSRDEAFF.

The CDR3 sequence is CASSRRRATGLSGNTIYF. CDR3 bases: TGTGCCAGCAGCCGACGCCGGGCGACAGGGCTGTCTGGAAACACCATATATTTT. J is TRBJ1-3 and V is TRBV7-9; TRBD1 aligns across 7 bases. From germline, CDR1 is SEHNR and CDR2 FQNEAQ (reference sequence). The J segment lost 1 base and the V segment lost 5 bases, leaving 14 bases of the junction unmatched. The CDR3 extends over 18 amino acids.

This clone has a single count. This CDR3 is CASSLSLALWETQYF. DNA for the CDR3: TGTGCCAGCAGCTTATCACTAGCGTTATGGGAGACCCAGTACTTC. The chain links TRBV7-2 to TRBJ2-5; 7 nucleotides match TRBD2. The germline V gene has CDR1 SGHTA and CDR2 FQGNSA. The CDR3 totals 15 residues. J lost 5 bases, V lost 2 bases, and 8 bases had no gene match.

The CDR3 DNA reads as TGTGCCAGTCGCCGGACAGGCGTCTCTGGGGCCAACGTCCTGACTTTC. Its translation: CASRRTGVSGANVLTF. This chain uses TRBV28 with TRBJ2-6; TRBD1 agrees at 7 bases. From germline, CDR1 is MDHEN and CDR2 SYDVKM. V lost 9 bases and J lost 0; bases outside the gene matches: 8. CDR3 length: 16 residues.

J is TRBJ2-1 and V is TRBV5-4; 9 positions agree with TRBD2. V lost 4 bases and J lost 2; bases outside the gene matches: 7. The length of the CDR3 is 16 residues. Germline values: CDR1 SGHNT, CDR2 YYREEE (reference sequence). CDR3 sequence reads: CASSEHSGSPYNEQFF. The CDR3 DNA sequence: TGTGCCAGCAGCGAACATAGCGGGAGCCCCTACAATGAGCAGTTCTTC.

V is TRBV7-9 and J is TRBJ2-7, with 8 positions matching TRBD1. V lost 4 bases, J lost 2 bases, and 4 bases stayed unmatched. CDR1 and CDR2 (germline): SEHNR, FQNEAQ (reference sequence). This CDR3 has 14 residues. The CDR3 spells CASSSRTGTYEQYF. CDR3 sequence (DNA): TGTGCCAGCAGCTCGCGGACAGGGACCTACGAGCAGTACTTC.

The rearrangement joins TRBV14 to TRBJ2-2; 7 bases agree with TRBD2. The junction had 14 bases not matched to a gene; V was cut back by 0 bases and J by 7 bases. The germline V gene encodes CDR1 SGHDN and CDR2 FVKESK. This CDR3 spans 18 amino acids. The DNA for the CDR3 is TGTGCCAGCAGCCAAGATAAGATCCGGACTAGGAAGGGCGGGGAGCTGTTTTTT. Protein product: CASSQDKIRTRKGGELFF.

The V and J genes are TRBV2 and TRBJ1-1; 12 bases line up with TRBD1. The V and J ends lost 3 bases and 1 base, in that order; junction bases with no gene match: 3. The CDR3 is made up of 16 amino acids. Germline V gene lookup returns CDR1 SNHLY and CDR2 FYNNEI. Here the CDR3 DNA reads TGTGCCAGCAGTGACGGGACAGGGGGCCCGAACACTGAAGCTTTCTTT. Encoded protein: CASSDGTGGPNTEAFF.

The J gene is TRBJ1-1, the V gene TRBV11-2, with 7 bases that match TRBD1. Germline V CDR1 and CDR2: SGHAT, FQNNGV. This CDR3 spans 17 amino acids. V gave up 1 base and J gave up 0 bases; unmatched junction bases: 8. CDR3 region: CASSLGGRGPVNTEAFF. The CDR3 nucleotides are TGTGCCAGCAGCTTAGGGGGAAGGGGGCCAGTGAACACTGAAGCTTTCTTT.

The chain uses TRBV9 and TRBJ2-7, with D tentatively TRBD1 (6 bases). V was pared by 3 bases and J by 3 bases, with 13 bases between. The CDR3 loop spans 14 amino acids. Germline V lookup: CDR1 SGDLS, CDR2 YYNGEE. The CDR3, as DNA: TGTGCCAGCAGCGCCGGACCGACAGGCTACGAGCAGTACTTC. The encoded protein is CASSAGPTGYEQYF.

The rearrangement uses TRBV15 and TRBJ2-5, with D maybe TRBD1 (5 bases). Trimming pared 2 bases from V and 9 bases from J, leaving 13 bases between. The CDR3 is 13 amino acids. CDR1 and CDR2 (germline): LNHNV, YYDKDF (reference sequence). The CDR3, as DNA: TGTGCCACCAGCAGATCAGGGATTGGGGCCCAGTACTTC. Its translation: CATSRSGIGAQYF.

This rearrangement joins TRBV28 to TRBJ2-6; the D is unclear. Per the germline V gene, CDR1 is MDHEN and CDR2 is SYDVKM. The CDR3 spans 17 residues. Trimming removed 6 bases from V and 4 bases from J, with 19 bases in between. This CDR3 is CASSGSEPPSGANVLTF. DNA of the CDR3: TGTGCCAGCAGCGGGTCTGAACCCCCTTCCGGGGCCAACGTCCTGACTTTC.

This clone was seen only once. V and J are TRBV11-2 and TRBJ2-2, with TRBD1 as a possible D gene (5 bases). CDR3 size: 13 residues. The germline V gene has CDR1 SGHAT and CDR2 FQNNGV. V was cut by 5 bases and J by 2 bases, with 6 bases left in between. CDR3 DNA: TGTGCCAGCAGCAGGGGAAACACCGGGGAGCTGTTTTTT. Residues: CASSRGNTGELFF.

The gene calls are TRBV6-5 and TRBJ2-4; TRBD1 aligns across 11 bases. Germline CDR1 MNHEY, CDR2 SVGAGI. The CDR3 loop spans 15 amino acids. V trimming: 6 bases; J trimming: 5 bases; junction bases outside the gene matches: 6. The DNA of the CDR3 is TGTGCCAGCAGCCGGACAGGGGGCTCAGAAAACATTCAGTACTTC. Protein product: CASSRTGGSENIQYF.

Concerning this clone: Sequence at one end of the junction differs from germline and may be a read error. The J gene is TRBJ2-7, the V gene TRBV7-7; D unresolved. The CDR3 is 12 residues long. Germline V gives CDR1 SSHAT, CDR2 FNYEAQ (reference sequence). In DNA, the CDR3 is TGTGCTAGCAGCTTCCCCGCCTACGAGCAGTACTTC. Protein: CASSFPAYEQYF.